This is a list of T cell receptor beta chains from one sample in a study of T cell responses to AZD1222 COVID-19 vaccine. Some clones are missing from TCRdb's copy, which holds only in-frame ones; the method was immunoSEQ multiplex PCR. The sample has 90,000 to 100,000 clones, roughly 84% seen once. This sample comprised peripheral blood, obtained 28 days after the second AZD1222 dose. These receptors all come from an adult who received the AZD1222 COVID-19 vaccine. Each CDR3 is given with its conserved first and last residue. The order of the fields is V gene, D gene, J gene, CDR3 protein. The D gene is left open where the match is weak.

TRBV5-1	-	TRBJ1-2	CASSIQDNYGYTF
TRBV2	TRBD1	TRBJ2-7	CASSPPGQGIHEQYF
TRBV4-1	-	TRBJ1-3	CASSQVNSGNTIYF
TRBV5-4	TRBD2	TRBJ2-7	CASSRAVSGTYEQYF
TRBV7-9	-	TRBJ2-1	CASTPGGSSYNEQFF
TRBV7-2	-	TRBJ2-7	CASSLRYEQYF
TRBV5-1	-	TRBJ2-5	CASSSVGGETQYF
TRBV6-4	TRBD1	TRBJ1-1	CASSDTDRGTEAFF
TRBV19	-	TRBJ1-5	CASSINTEHSNQPQHF
TRBV2	-	TRBJ2-3	CASTPGLPGTDTQYF
TRBV28	-	TRBJ1-5	CASSRRAVSNQPQHF
TRBV7-8	-	TRBJ2-7	CASSRDQPYEQYF
TRBV11-3	-	TRBJ2-7	CASSLGQQYEQYF
TRBV5-1	-	TRBJ1-3	CASSPDSGNTIYF
TRBV4-3	-	TRBJ2-2	CASSQDSTPNTGELFF
TRBV3-1/TRBV3-2	TRBD1	TRBJ1-2	CASSQVYGTGASYGYTF
TRBV5-4	TRBD2	TRBJ2-7	CASSLGASGVLEQYF
TRBV7-9	-	TRBJ2-1	CASSPREQFF
TRBV9	TRBD2	TRBJ2-1	CASSVALAGADEQFF
TRBV3-1/TRBV3-2	TRBD1	TRBJ2-7	CASSHPGQASAEQYF
TRBV5-1	TRBD1	TRBJ2-4	CASSLPSGTVNIQYF
TRBV9	TRBD2	TRBJ2-7	CASSPMVSGSVGEQYF
TRBV5-1	TRBD2	TRBJ2-1	CASSFGLYSGDYNEQFF
TRBV6-1	-	TRBJ1-1	CASSEMARATEAFF
TRBV18	-	TRBJ2-7	CASSSDTYEQYF
TRBV6-1	-	TRBJ1-1	CASSEPGALNTEAFF
TRBV19	-	TRBJ2-1	CASRTAGAYNEQFF
TRBV4-1	-	TRBJ1-2	CASSQDSGSEGYGYTF
TRBV4-2	-	TRBJ2-7	CASSQVPATYEQYF
TRBV7-9	-	TRBJ2-1	CASSLGLNNEQFF
TRBV4-3	-	TRBJ2-5	CASSQDPGRYETQYF
TRBV7-9	-	TRBJ1-2	CASSKGVAGYTF
TRBV10-3	TRBD1	TRBJ1-1	CAVGSRTGGFSPEAFF
TRBV6-5	-	TRBJ1-6	CASKETSRAKPLHF
TRBV7-3	-	TRBJ2-1	CASSLTPNTREGGEQFF
TRBV7-9	-	TRBJ1-4	CASSLVATTNEKLFF
TRBV20-1	-	TRBJ1-2	CSASSDRDYGYTF
TRBV5-8	-	TRBJ1-5	CASSLLTGFQPQHF
TRBV5-1	-	TRBJ2-5	CASSLVTRGGETQYF
TRBV7-9	-	TRBJ2-7	CASRGAGDYRAEQYF
TRBV2	-	TRBJ1-1	CASRLGGTEAFF
TRBV19	-	TRBJ2-1	CASTGSYNEQFF
TRBV2	-	TRBJ2-5	CASGLGLGETQYF
TRBV6-4	TRBD1	TRBJ2-2	CASSTMTGATGELFF
TRBV5-1	-	TRBJ1-4	CASSLAQTGAEKLFF
TRBV14	TRBD2	TRBJ2-3	CASSQDRLAGITSTDTQYF
TRBV3-1/TRBV3-2	TRBD1	TRBJ1-2	CASRQTGGHGYTF
TRBV10-3	-	TRBJ1-1	CAISESMSNTEAFF
TRBV5-8	-	TRBJ2-2	CASRFSGTYLRNTGELFF
TRBV9	-	TRBJ2-2	CASSGAVVGELFF
TRBV5-1	-	TRBJ1-1	CASTLGTATEAFF
TRBV9	-	TRBJ2-7	CASSVGLEGQPPEQYF
TRBV6-1	TRBD1	TRBJ2-3	CASREIGTDSTDTQYF
TRBV7-6	-	TRBJ1-6	CASGLSTDNNSPLHF
TRBV10-3	-	TRBJ2-1	CAISEARTHVNEQFF